This T cell receptor (beta chain) was documented in a study of Ad26.COV2.S vaccination and SARS-CoV-2 variants. Findings and limits, study-wide: Breadth, reportedly substantial, characterized the spike-specific CD8+ and CD4+ T cell responses after vaccination. Placebo and vaccine recipients had non-spike TCR breadth that was similar. The TCR-based breadth and depth measures might underestimate overall T cell responses. Spike-specific TCR breadth was greater in vaccine than placebo recipients.

The data were produced by immunoSEQ multiplex PCR, yet TCRdb's version contains in-frame clones alone and is incomplete. This sample has about 180,000 clones; about 83% occur once, and the top ten carry 5% to 6.5%. Trimming shortened V by 5 bases and J by 1 base, and 7 bases separated the two germline ends. The CDR3 contains 13 residues. Per germline, CDR1 LGHNT and CDR2 FRNRAP. As to this clone: The antigen is undetermined.

The sequences come from peripheral blood, collected after recovery from COVID-19. The source is a human donor who had recovered from COVID-19. V and J are TRBV12-5 and TRBJ2-3; a weak D match, TRBD2 (5 bases). The CDR3 DNA reads as TGTGCTAGTGGTAATAGCGGCACAGATACGCAGTATTTT. The encoded protein is CASGNSGTDTQYF.